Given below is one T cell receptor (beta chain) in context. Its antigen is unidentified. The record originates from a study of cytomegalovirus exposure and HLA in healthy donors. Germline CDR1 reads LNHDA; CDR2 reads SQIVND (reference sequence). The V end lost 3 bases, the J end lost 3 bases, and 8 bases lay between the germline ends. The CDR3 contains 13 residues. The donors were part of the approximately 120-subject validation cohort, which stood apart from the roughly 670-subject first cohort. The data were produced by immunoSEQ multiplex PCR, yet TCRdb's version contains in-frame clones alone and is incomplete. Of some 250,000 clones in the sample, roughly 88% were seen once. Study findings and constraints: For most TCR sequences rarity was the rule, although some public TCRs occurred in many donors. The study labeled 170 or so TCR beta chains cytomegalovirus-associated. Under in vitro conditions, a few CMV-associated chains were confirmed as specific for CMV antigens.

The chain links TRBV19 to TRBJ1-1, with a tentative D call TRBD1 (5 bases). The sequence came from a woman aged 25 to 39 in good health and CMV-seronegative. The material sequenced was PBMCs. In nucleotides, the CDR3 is TGTGCCAGTAGTATTTGGGGGGACACTGAAGCTTTCTTT. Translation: CASSIWGDTEAFF.